This TCR beta chain was sequenced during a study of blood T cells in healthy people across ages. A remark on this clonotype: No antigen is known for it.

General observations from the study: Estimates of diversity drawn from one million T cells were considered underestimates.

A second about 6 to 12 cycle PCR used barcoded and J-beta primers. TCRdb reprocessed the 5' RACE reads via MiXCR and lists one record per CDR3 protein. Counted here are more than 500,000 distinct CDR3 sequences, roughly 28% occurring once; the ten biggest clones make up approximately 17%. This CDR3 is 16 amino acids long. The germline gives CDR1 SGHTA, CDR2 FQGNSA. V trimming: 1 base; J trimming: 4 bases; junction bases outside the gene matches: 6. The chain carries TRBV7-2 and TRBJ1-1, with TRBD1 matching 10 bases. This clonotype was obtained from a woman in her 70s in good health. The sequenced sample was blood. The CDR3 loop is CASSLVGQGFPTEAFF. Written as DNA, the CDR3 is TGTGCCAGCAGCTTAGTGGGACAGGGGTTTCCCACTGAAGCTTTCTTT.